The TCR beta chain under discussion was sequenced for a study of cytomegalovirus exposure and HLA in healthy donors. Study observations and caveats: Most CMV-associated TCR beta chains were later found to appear HLA-restricted.

This clone was seen a handful of times. Its antigen is not identified. 13 Jbeta primers and 60 Vbeta primers were used for the PCR. Only in-frame clones appear in the TCRdb table, and some are missing; sequencing was by immunoSEQ multiplex PCR. The repertoire consists of 150,000 or so clones, with nearly 70% occurring once and the leading ten covering about 9.4%. With 4 bases clipped from V and 9 bases from J, the junction kept 11 bases outside the gene matches. Looked up from germline, CDR1 is LNHDA and CDR2 is SQIVND (reference sequence). This CDR3 has 15 amino acids. There were likely unrecorded immune exposures, though donors were nominally healthy when sampled.

Source material: PBMCs. This clonotype was obtained from a man younger than 45 in good health and CMV-seropositive. This chain connects TRBV19 to TRBJ2-1; 8 bases are shared with TRBD2. CDR3: CASSTLAGIGTEQFF. The CDR3, as DNA: TGTGCCAGTAGTACTTTAGCGGGGATAGGTACTGAGCAGTTCTTC.